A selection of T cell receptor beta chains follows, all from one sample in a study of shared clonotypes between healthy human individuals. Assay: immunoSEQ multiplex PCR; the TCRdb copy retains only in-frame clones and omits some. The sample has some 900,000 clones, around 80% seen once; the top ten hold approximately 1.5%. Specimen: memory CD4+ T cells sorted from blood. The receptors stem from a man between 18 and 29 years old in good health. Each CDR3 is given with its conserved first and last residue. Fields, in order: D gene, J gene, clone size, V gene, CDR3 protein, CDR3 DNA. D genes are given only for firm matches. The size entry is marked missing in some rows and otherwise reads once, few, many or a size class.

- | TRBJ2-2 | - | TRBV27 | CASTRSTNTGELFF | TGTGCCAGCACAAGAAGTACGAACACCGGGGAGCTGTTTTTT
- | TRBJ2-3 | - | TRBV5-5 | CASSPSGQRTDTQYF | TGTGCCAGCAGCCCATCAGGACAGCGCACAGATACGCAGTATTTT
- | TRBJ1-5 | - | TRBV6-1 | CASTDSYEPQHF | TGTGCCAGCACCGACTCGTACGAGCCCCAGCATTTT
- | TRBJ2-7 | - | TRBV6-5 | CASRRRENGGYEQYF | TGTGCCAGCAGGCGCCGTGAAAACGGTGGGTACGAGCAGTACTTC
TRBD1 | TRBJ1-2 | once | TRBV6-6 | CASSSTGGNYGYTF | TGTGCCAGCAGTAGTACAGGGGGGAACTATGGCTACACCTTC
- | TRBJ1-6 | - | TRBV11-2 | CASSSGGPNPNSPLHF | TGTGCCAGCAGCTCTGGGGGCCCGAACCCCAATTCACCCCTCCACTTT
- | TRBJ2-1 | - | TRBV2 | CATVTSPDRNEQFF | TGTGCCACCGTGACTAGCCCCGACAGGAATGAGCAGTTCTTC
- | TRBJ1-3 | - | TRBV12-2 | CASRPSRDRDRGNTGNTIYF | TGTGCAAGTCGCCCAAGCCGGGACAGGGATCGGGGAAACACTGGAAACACCATATATTTT
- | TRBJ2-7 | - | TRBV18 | CASSPPSNSFYEQYF | TGTGCCAGCTCACCACCTAGTAACAGCTTCTACGAGCAGTACTTC
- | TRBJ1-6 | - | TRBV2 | CATTTEINSPLHF | TGTGCCACCACGACAGAAATCAATTCACCCCTCCACTTT
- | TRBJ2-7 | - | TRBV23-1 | CASSQSFWDGKGLWPYEQYF | TGCGCCAGCAGTCAATCGTTTTGGGACGGTAAAGGTTTGTGGCCCTACGAGCAGTACTTC
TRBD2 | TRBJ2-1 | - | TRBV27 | CASSYESGRGNNEQFF | TGTGCCAGCAGTTACGAGAGCGGGAGGGGAAACAATGAGCAGTTCTTC
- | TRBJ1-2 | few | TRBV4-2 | CASSQGDGYGYTF | TGTGCCAGCAGCCAAGGAGATGGCTATGGCTACACCTTC
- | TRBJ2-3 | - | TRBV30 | CAWSVRIDTQYF | TGTGCCTGGAGTGTAAGAATAGATACGCAGTATTTT
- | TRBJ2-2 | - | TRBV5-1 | CASSSGGASPLGELFF | TGCGCCAGCAGCTCCGGAGGGGCGTCTCCCCTGGGGGAGCTGTTTTTT
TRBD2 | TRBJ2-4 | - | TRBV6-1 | CASSGTGTSGGPQNIQYF | TGTGCCAGCAGTGGGACAGGGACTAGCGGGGGGCCGCAAAACATTCAGTACTTC
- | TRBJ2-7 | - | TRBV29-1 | CSVEDAMGDEQYF | TGCAGCGTTGAAGATGCCATGGGGGACGAGCAGTACTTC
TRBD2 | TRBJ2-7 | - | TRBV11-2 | CASSPSGSRGEQYF | TGTGCCAGCAGCCCTAGCGGGAGTAGAGGCGAGCAGTACTTC
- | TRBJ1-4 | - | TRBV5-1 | CASSLEGGREKLFF | TGCGCCAGCAGCTTGGAGGGAGGTCGGGAAAAACTGTTTTTT
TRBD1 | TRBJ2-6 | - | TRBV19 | CASRDRAGANVLTF | TGTGCCAGTAGGGACAGGGCTGGGGCCAACGTCCTGACTTTC
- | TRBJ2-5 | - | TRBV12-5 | CASTVQETQYF | TGTGCTAGTACCGTCCAAGAGACCCAGTACTTC
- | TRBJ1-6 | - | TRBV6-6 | CASSYLTPSSSPLHF | TGTGCCAGCAGTTACCTAACCCCAAGTAGTTCACCCCTCCACTTT
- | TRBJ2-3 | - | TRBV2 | CASTETGAGTDTQYF | TGTGCCAGCACCGAGACGGGGGCTGGCACAGATACGCAGTATTTT
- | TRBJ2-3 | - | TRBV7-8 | CASSTTTGTDTQYF | TGTGCCAGCAGCACCACAACGGGGACAGATACGCAGTATTTT
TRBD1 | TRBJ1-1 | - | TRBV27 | CASSIRDRGNTEAFF | TGTGCCAGCAGTATCCGGGACAGGGGCAACACTGAAGCTTTCTTT
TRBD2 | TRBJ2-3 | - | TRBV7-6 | CASSLRTSGGAGDTDTQYF | TGTGCCAGCAGCCTAAGGACTAGCGGGGGGGCAGGGGACACAGATACGCAGTATTTT
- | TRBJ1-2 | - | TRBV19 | CATHPRTVAYGYTF | TGTGCCACCCATCCGAGGACAGTGGCCTATGGCTACACCTTC
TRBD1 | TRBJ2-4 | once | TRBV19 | CASRPTGGGKNIQYF | TGTGCCAGTAGACCGACAGGGGGAGGCAAAAACATTCAGTACTTC
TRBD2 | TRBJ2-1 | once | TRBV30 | CAWSTGTSVNEQFF | TGTGCCTGGTCAACCGGGACTAGCGTTAATGAGCAGTTCTTC
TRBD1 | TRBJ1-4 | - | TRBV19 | CASSSTGKNEKLFF | TGTGCCAGTAGCTCGACAGGGAAAAATGAAAAACTGTTTTTT
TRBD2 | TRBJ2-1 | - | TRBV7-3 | CASSRSKGLAGSSYNEQFF | TGTGCCAGCAGCCGGAGTAAAGGACTAGCGGGGAGCTCCTACAATGAGCAGTTCTTC
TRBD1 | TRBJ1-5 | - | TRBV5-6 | CASSSDRWGDQPQHF | TGTGCCAGCAGCTCGGACAGGTGGGGGGATCAGCCCCAGCATTTT
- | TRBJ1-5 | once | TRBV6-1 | CASSPEPNQPQHF | TGTGCCAGCTCTCCGGAACCTAATCAGCCCCAGCATTTT
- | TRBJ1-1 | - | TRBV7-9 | CASSLTPVGYTEAFF | TGTGCCAGCAGCTTAACCCCGGTGGGGTACACTGAAGCTTTCTTT
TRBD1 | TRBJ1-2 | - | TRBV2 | CASSPGQGNGYTF | TGTGCCAGCAGTCCAGGACAGGGGAACGGCTACACCTTC
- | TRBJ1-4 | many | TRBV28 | CASSPAYLEKLFF | TGTGCCAGCAGCCCGGCGTACCTAGAAAAACTGTTTTTT
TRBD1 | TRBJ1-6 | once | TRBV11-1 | CASSLGGTDRNSPLHF | TGTGCCAGCAGCTTAGGAGGGACAGATCGTAATTCACCCCTCCACTTT
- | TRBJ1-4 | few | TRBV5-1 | CASSLPREPNEKLFF | TGCGCCAGCAGCTTGCCCAGGGAGCCTAATGAAAAACTGTTTTTT
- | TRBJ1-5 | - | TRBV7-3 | CASSSNVGAGQPQHF | TGTGCCAGCAGCTCCAACGTGGGGGCGGGGCAGCCCCAGCATTTT
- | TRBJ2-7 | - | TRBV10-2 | CASSESTYEQYF | TGCGCCAGCAGTGAGTCAACCTACGAGCAGTACTTC
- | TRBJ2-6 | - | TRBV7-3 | CASAKDSRGANVLTF | TGTGCCAGCGCAAAGGACTCCCGGGGGGCCAACGTCCTGACTTTC
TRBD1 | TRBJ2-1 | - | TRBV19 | CASRDRDRVNEQFF | TGTGCCAGTAGAGACCGGGACAGGGTTAATGAGCAGTTCTTC
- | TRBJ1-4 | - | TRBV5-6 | CASSLGRTNEKLFF | TGTGCCAGCAGCTTAGGAAGGACTAATGAAAAACTGTTTTTT
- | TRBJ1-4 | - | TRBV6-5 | CASSYSTARGNEKLFF | TGTGCCAGCAGTTACTCGACCGCTAGGGGGAATGAAAAACTGTTTTTT
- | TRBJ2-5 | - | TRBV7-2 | CASSPRETQYF | TGTGCCAGCAGCCCCAGAGAGACCCAGTACTTC
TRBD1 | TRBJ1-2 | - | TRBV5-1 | CASSPPQGALSEDGYTF | TGCGCCAGCAGCCCACCACAGGGGGCGCTGTCCGAGGATGGCTACACCTTC
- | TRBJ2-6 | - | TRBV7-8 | CASSLVGSSGANVLTF | TGTGCCAGCAGCTTAGTGGGGAGCTCTGGGGCCAACGTCCTGACTTTC
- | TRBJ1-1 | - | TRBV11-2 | CASSTSAQGTEAFF | TGTGCCAGCAGCACAAGCGCCCAGGGCACTGAAGCTTTCTTT
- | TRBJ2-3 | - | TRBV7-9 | CASKGSLRDTQYF | TGTGCCAGCAAGGGTTCACTCAGGGATACGCAGTATTTT
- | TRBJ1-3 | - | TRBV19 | CASSLGTKSSGNTIYF | TGTGCCAGTAGTCTTGGGACAAAGAGCTCTGGAAACACCATATATTTT
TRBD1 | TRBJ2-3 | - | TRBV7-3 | CASSRDRATDTQYF | TGTGCCAGCAGCCGGGACAGGGCCACAGATACGCAGTATTTT
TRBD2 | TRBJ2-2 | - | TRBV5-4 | CASSKGERGHTGELFF | TGTGCCAGCAGCAAGGGGGAGCGGGGGCACACCGGGGAGCTGTTTTTT